What follows describes a single TCR beta chain. Its antigen is undetermined. The data are from a study of cytomegalovirus exposure and HLA in healthy donors. On the study more broadly: According to later analysis, the same platform produced the 120 or so validation and several hundred first-cohort repertoires. Overall study results and limits: Subsequent analysis showed first-cohort TCR clusters tending to co-occur in 120 validation repertoires. Under in vitro conditions, a few CMV-associated chains were confirmed as specific for CMV antigens. Overall, some 160 TCR beta chains were annotated as cytomegalovirus-associated.

V lost 5 bases and J 1 base, leaving 14 bases between the germline ends. The length of the CDR3 is 15 residues. Germline assignment: CDR1 SNHLY and CDR2 FYNNEI. TCRdb keeps only in-frame clones here, not all; method: immunoSEQ multiplex PCR. The data contain 200,000 or so clones, almost 90% of them singletons. Sequencing was carried out using PBMCs. This rearrangement joins TRBV2 to TRBJ2-5; D unclear. This receptor was obtained from a woman between 18 and 29 years old in good health and CMV-seronegative. Here the CDR3 reads CASSLLQFLQETQYF. DNA of the CDR3: TGTGCCAGCAGTCTACTCCAATTCCTCCAAGAGACCCAGTACTTC.